Reported below is one T cell receptor beta chain. The antigen is unknown. The sample is drawn from a study of siplizumab effects on memory and regulatory T cells. Whole-study findings and limits: The naive T cell population seemed more diverse than memory cells and seemed a major contributor to the alloresponse. Alloreactive CD4+ clones that could be mapped were on average 68.8% Treg-derived with siplizumab, against about 28% in controls.

The CDR3 runs 16 residues. V was clipped by 0 bases and J by 0 bases, with 10 bases between them. The germline V gene encodes CDR1 MGHRA and CDR2 YSYEKL. TCR templates, roughly 10^5 per sample, were assayed. TCRdb's copy holds only in-frame clones and misses some; the assay was immunoSEQ multiplex PCR. This sample has tens of thousands of clones, with 75% to 95% found just once. V and J are TRBV4-1 and TRBJ2-3; D is unclear. The specimen was CD8+ T cells sorted from blood. The clonotype originates from a human donor in good health. The CDR3 loop reads CASSQEVPPSTDTQYF. CDR3 coding DNA: TGCGCCAGCAGCCAAGAGGTCCCTCCTAGCACAGATACGCAGTATTTT.